Presented here are 20 T cell receptor beta chains from one specimen sequenced in a study of Ad26.COV2.S vaccination and SARS-CoV-2 variants. Method: immunoSEQ multiplex PCR; TCRdb's copy keeps in-frame clones and lacks some. Of under 400,000 clones in the sample, 87% were seen once. Regarding treatment: 15 to 20 received Ad26.COV2.S at low or high dose, single or two shots; five or six received placebo; per-sample allocation not given. Sampling occurred on day 63 after the first vaccine or placebo injection. This specimen was peripheral blood, taken in a trial of Ad26.COV2.S vaccine versus placebo. The receptors derive from a person between 18 and 65 years old who received the Ad26.COV2.S COVID-19 vaccine or a placebo.

In the case of this clone: This could be a read error, since a much larger clone is one nucleotide away. The gene calls are TRBV5-5 and TRBJ1-6; no clear D. V was clipped by 0 bases and J by 7 bases, with 8 bases between them. The CDR3 covers 14 residues. From germline, CDR1 is SGHKS and CDR2 YYEKEE (reference sequence). The CDR3 spells CASSLGGWNSPLHF. The CDR3 DNA follows: TGTGCCAGCAGCTTGGGAGGGTGGAATTCACCCCTCCACTTT.

The V gene is TRBV9, the J gene TRBJ1-2; TRBD1 is a possible D gene (5 bases). The V end lost 4 bases, the J end lost 5 bases, and 15 bases lay between the germline ends. The CDR3 runs 14 residues. CDR1 and CDR2 from the germline V gene are SGDLS and YYNGEE. The CDR3 protein is CASSTRDVNYGYTF. CDR3 nucleotides: TGTGCCAGCAGCACCCGGGACGTTAATTATGGCTACACCTTC.

This clone was counted a few times. V and J are TRBV7-2 and TRBJ1-6; a weak D match, TRBD1 (6 bases). Germline V gene lookup returns CDR1 SGHTA and CDR2 FQGNSA. The CDR3 totals 15 residues. The ends were cut back, 1 base at V and 8 bases at J, with 12 bases in the middle. The CDR3 nucleotides are TGTGCCAGCAGCTTAGAGGCAGGGGAGGATTCACCCCTCCACTTT. Translated, it gives CASSLEAGEDSPLHF.

This chain joins TRBV11-2 and TRBJ1-1; 10 bases map to TRBD1. CDR1 is SGHAT, CDR2 FQNNGV, per germline. V shed 5 bases, J shed 11 bases, and the junction held 14 bases outside the gene matches. This CDR3 comprises 15 residues. The CDR3 bases are TGTGCCAGCAGCCAATCTGGGACAGGGGACACTAGGGCTTTCTTT. This encodes CASSQSGTGDTRAFF.

In DNA, the CDR3 is TGTGCCAGCAGTTACTCGGCTAGCGGGGGGGACAATGAGCAGTTCTTC. This sequence encodes CASSYSASGGDNEQFF. The chain couples TRBV6-5 to TRBJ2-1; 12 bases fit TRBD2. Per germline, CDR1 MNHEY and CDR2 SVGAGI. With 0 bases clipped from V and 5 bases from J, the junction kept 2 bases outside the gene matches. This CDR3 contains 16 residues.

This clone was detected only a few times. CDR3 sequence reads: CASSLRGAGVNEKLFF. CDR3 in DNA: TGTGCCAGCAGCCTGAGGGGCGCAGGCGTTAATGAAAAACTGTTTTTT. The chain carries TRBV4-2 and TRBJ1-4, with D perhaps TRBD1 (5 bases). CDR1 and CDR2 (germline): LGHNA, YNFKEQ. Trimming took 4 bases from V and 4 from J, leaving 16 bases between them. The CDR3 consists of 16 residues.

This clone was seen once. The V gene is TRBV7-2, the J gene TRBJ2-7, with D hard to call. Per the germline V gene, CDR1 is SGHTA and CDR2 is FQGNSA. The CDR3 has 15 residues. Trimming removed 4 bases at V and 2 bases at J, with 15 bases between. The CDR3 region has the DNA TGTGCCAGCAGCTCGAGGCCGATAGCCCCCTACGAGCAGTACTTC. Encoded protein: CASSSRPIAPYEQYF.

This clone was observed once. The V and J genes are TRBV6-4 and TRBJ1-1; D is perhaps TRBD1 (6 bases). Looked up from germline, CDR1 is MRHNA and CDR2 is SNTAGT. V lost 9 bases, J lost 3 bases, and 17 bases lay in between. The CDR3 spans 14 residues. The CDR3 protein is CARVRTDLYTEAFF. Written as DNA, the CDR3 is TGTGCCAGAGTAAGGACAGACCTTTACACTGAAGCTTTCTTT.

CDR3 sequence: CASSVAPVGAGTGELFF. The CDR3 DNA follows: TGTGCCAGCAGCGTAGCCCCGGTGGGGGCGGGGACCGGGGAGCTGTTTTTT. The chain has TRBV9 and TRBJ2-2; possibly TRBD1 or TRBD2 for D (6 bases each). V was pared by 0 bases and J by 5 bases, with 17 bases between. The CDR3 spans 17 residues. From germline, CDR1 is SGDLS and CDR2 YYNGEE.

The chain combines TRBV7-9 with TRBJ2-1; D ambiguous. Trimming took 3 bases from V and 7 from J, leaving 10 bases between them. The length of the CDR3 is 13 residues. CDR1 is SEHNR and CDR2 is FQNEAQ in the germline V gene (reference sequence). CDR3 amino acids: CASSFSRDNEQFF. Written as DNA, the CDR3 is TGTGCCAGCAGCTTCTCTAGAGATAATGAGCAGTTCTTC. The whole variable domain, filled in from reference TRBV7-9 and TRBJ2-1, reads DTGVSQNPRHKITKRGQNVTFRCDPISEHNRLYWYRQTLGQGPEFLTYFQNEAQLEKSRLLSDRFSAERPKGSFSTLEIQRTEQGDSAMYLCASSFSRDNEQFFGPGTRLTVL.

CDR3 sequence (DNA): TGCGCCAGCAGCGGTACAGGGCCCGGAGGGAGCTATGGCTACACCTTC. This translates into CASSGTGPGGSYGYTF. The chain couples TRBV5-1 to TRBJ1-2, with D possibly TRBD1 on 6 matching bases. This CDR3 spans 16 amino acids. The germline V and J ends were trimmed by 4 bases and 4 bases, with 20 bases remaining between them. Per germline, CDR1 SGHRS and CDR2 YFSETQ. The whole variable domain, filled in from reference TRBV5-1 and TRBJ1-2, reads KAGVTQTPRYLIKTRGQQVTLSCSPISGHRSVSWYQQTPGQGLQFLFEYFSETQRNKGNFPGRFSGRQFSNSRSEMNVSTLELGDSALYLCASSGTGPGGSYGYTFGSGTRLTVV.

V gene TRBV19 combines with J gene TRBJ2-6; D assignment may be TRBD1 or TRBD2 (5 bases each). The germline CDR1 and CDR2 sequences are LNHDA and SQIVND (reference sequence). Trimming shortened V by 7 bases and J by 3 bases, and 16 bases separated the two germline ends. The CDR3 spans 16 residues. The CDR3 reads CASTPPGAHGANVLTF. CDR3 nucleotide sequence: TGTGCCAGTACCCCCCCCGGGGCGCATGGGGCCAACGTCCTGACTTTC.

The chain carries TRBV7-9 and TRBJ1-2, with D possibly matching TRBD1 (5 bases). Germline CDR1 and CDR2: SEHNR and FQNEAQ (reference sequence). The CDR3 loop spans 15 amino acids. Trimming pared 1 base from V and 1 base from J, leaving 10 bases between. The CDR3 region is CASSLGGDFNYGYTF. In DNA form, the CDR3 reads TGTGCCAGCAGCTTAGGGGGGGATTTTAACTATGGCTACACCTTC.

This chain links TRBV3-1 (or the pseudogene TRBV3-2) with TRBJ1-5; a possible D gene is TRBD1 (5 bases). CDR3 length: 15 residues. The V end was cut by 1 base, the J end by 4 bases, with 11 bases between. The germline gives CDR1 LGHDT, CDR2 YNNKEL (reference sequence). The chain's CDR3 is CASSQGGTSNQPQHF. DNA of the CDR3: TGTGCCAGCAGCCAAGGGGGGACGTCGAATCAGCCCCAGCATTTT.

J is TRBJ1-4 and V is TRBV3-1 (or the pseudogene TRBV3-2); D remains unclear. Germline CDR1 LGHDT, CDR2 YNNKEL (reference sequence). This CDR3 is 15 amino acids long. V dropped 0 bases and J dropped 6 bases, with 11 bases sitting between them. The CDR3 loop is CASSQEGFFHEKLFF. CDR3 DNA: TGTGCCAGCAGCCAAGAGGGTTTTTTTCATGAAAAACTGTTTTTT.

J is TRBJ1-2 and V is TRBV29-1; D is undetermined. There are 12 residues in the CDR3. Looked up from germline, CDR1 is SQVTM and CDR2 is ANQGSEA. Trimming took off 3 bases at V and 1 base at J, with 6 bases between the two ends. The CDR3 loop is CSVEGINYGYTF. The DNA of the CDR3 is TGCAGCGTTGAGGGGATTAACTATGGCTACACCTTC.

V is TRBV4-1 and J is TRBJ2-1, with 7 bases lining up with TRBD2. CDR3 length: 17 amino acids. Germline CDR1 reads MGHRA; CDR2 reads YSYEKL. Unmatched junction bases numbered 9, after V lost 2 bases and J lost 2 bases. Here the CDR3 DNA reads TGCGCCAGCAGCCAATGGCTCGGCCGGGGGGCCTACAATGAGCAGTTCTTC. Translation: CASSQWLGRGAYNEQFF.

The chain is built from TRBV6-6 and TRBJ2-7; maybe TRBD1 (6 bases). Trimming took off 4 bases at V and 7 bases at J, with 20 bases between the two ends. Per germline, CDR1 MNHNY and CDR2 SVGAGI (reference sequence). This CDR3 is built from 15 residues. This chain's CDR3 is CASSFTRPGAGEQYF. In nucleotides, the CDR3 is TGTGCCAGCAGTTTCACCAGGCCAGGGGCTGGGGAGCAGTACTTC.

The J gene is TRBJ1-2, the V gene TRBV7-9; 10 positions agree with TRBD1. Per germline, CDR1 SEHNR and CDR2 FQNEAQ (reference sequence). CDR3 length: 14 amino acids. The J segment lost 6 bases and the V segment lost 7 bases, leaving 8 bases of the junction unmatched. The CDR3 here is CASTWGQGPDGYTF. CDR3 nucleotides: TGTGCCAGCACCTGGGGACAGGGGCCAGATGGCTACACCTTC.

The chain joins TRBV7-3 to TRBJ2-2, with a weak D call TRBD1 (6 bases). With 5 bases removed from V and 5 bases from J, the gap between germline ends came to 9 bases. The CDR3 covers 13 residues. Germline CDR1 SGHTA, CDR2 FQGTGA. The CDR3 region has the DNA TGTGCCAGCAGCCCCCAGGGGACCGGGGAGCTGTTTTTT. Its translation is CASSPQGTGELFF.